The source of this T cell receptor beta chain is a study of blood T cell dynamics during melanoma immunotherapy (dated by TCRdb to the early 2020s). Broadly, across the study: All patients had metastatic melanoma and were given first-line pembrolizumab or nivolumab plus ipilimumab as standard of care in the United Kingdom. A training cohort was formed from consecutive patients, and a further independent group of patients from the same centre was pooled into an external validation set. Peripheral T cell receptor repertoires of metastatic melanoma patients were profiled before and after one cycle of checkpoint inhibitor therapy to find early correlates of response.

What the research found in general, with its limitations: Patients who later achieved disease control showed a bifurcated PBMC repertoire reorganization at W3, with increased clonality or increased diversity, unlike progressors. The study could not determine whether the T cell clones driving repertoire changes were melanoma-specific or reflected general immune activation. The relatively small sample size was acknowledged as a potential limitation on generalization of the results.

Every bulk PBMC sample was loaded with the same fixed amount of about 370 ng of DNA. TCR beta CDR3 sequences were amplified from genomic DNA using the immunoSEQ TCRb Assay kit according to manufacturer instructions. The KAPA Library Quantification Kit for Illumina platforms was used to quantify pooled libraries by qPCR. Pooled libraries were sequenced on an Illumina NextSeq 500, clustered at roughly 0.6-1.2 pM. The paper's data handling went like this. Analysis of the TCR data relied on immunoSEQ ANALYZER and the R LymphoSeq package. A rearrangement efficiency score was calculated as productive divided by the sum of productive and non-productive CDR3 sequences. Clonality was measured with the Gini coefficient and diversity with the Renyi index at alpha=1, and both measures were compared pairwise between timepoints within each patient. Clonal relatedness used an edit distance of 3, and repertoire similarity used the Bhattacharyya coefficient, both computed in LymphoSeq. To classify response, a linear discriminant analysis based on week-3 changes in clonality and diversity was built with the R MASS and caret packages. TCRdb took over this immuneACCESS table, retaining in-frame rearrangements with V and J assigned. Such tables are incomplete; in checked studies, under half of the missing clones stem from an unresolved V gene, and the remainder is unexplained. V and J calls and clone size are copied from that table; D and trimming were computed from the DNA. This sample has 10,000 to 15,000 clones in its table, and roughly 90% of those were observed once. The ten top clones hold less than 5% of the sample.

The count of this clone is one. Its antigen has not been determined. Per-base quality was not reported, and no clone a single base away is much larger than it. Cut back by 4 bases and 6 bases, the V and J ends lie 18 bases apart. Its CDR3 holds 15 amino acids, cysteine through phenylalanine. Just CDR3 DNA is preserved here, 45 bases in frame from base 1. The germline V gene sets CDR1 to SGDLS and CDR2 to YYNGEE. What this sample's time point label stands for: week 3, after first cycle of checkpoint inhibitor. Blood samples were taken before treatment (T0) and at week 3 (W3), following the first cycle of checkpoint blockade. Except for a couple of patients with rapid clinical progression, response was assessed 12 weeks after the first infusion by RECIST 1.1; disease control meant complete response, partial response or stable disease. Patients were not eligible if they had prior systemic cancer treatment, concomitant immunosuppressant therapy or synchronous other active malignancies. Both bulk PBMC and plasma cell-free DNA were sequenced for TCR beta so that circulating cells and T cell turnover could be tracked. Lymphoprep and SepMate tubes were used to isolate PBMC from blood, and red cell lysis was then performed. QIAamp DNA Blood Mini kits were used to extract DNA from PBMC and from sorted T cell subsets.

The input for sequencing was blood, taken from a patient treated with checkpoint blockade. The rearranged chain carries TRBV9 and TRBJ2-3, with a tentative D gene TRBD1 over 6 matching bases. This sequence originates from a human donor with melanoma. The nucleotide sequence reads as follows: TGTGCCAGCAGCCCCGGGGACATTTCACCCGATACGCAGTATTTT. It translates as CASSPGDISPDTQYF.